This T cell receptor (beta chain) was retrieved from a study of blood T cell repertoires in COVID-19. Study context: Both acute and convalescent COVID-19 samples were obtained from the United States, Italy and Spain. The analysed material was cDNA or gDNA that came from T cells, B-cell-depleted T cells, or PBMCs.

Losses at the gene ends were 0 bases for V and 7 bases for J; bases not matched to a gene: 10. This CDR3 is built from 16 residues. Germline V CDR1 and CDR2: LNHNV, YYDKDF (reference sequence). As processed by the authors: Amplifying reference gene primers gave estimates of nucleated cell counts. The method was immunoSEQ multiplex PCR; TCRdb's version includes in-frame clones alone and lacks a portion of them. The DNA gave D and trimming, while V, J and clone size come from that table. The data show nearly 100,000 clones, with 75% to 90% seen just once and about 1.7% held by the top ten. The sequence was collected from a man at least 80 years old with acute or convalescent COVID-19. Sequenced sample: peripheral blood. The chain is built from TRBV15 and TRBJ2-7, with TRBD1 matching 9 bases. The CDR3 nucleotides read TGTGCCACCAGCAGAGAACCGGGACAGGGCCGAAAGGAGCAGTACTTC. This gives the protein CATSREPGQGRKEQYF.